This T cell receptor (beta chain) was sequenced in a study of OX40 agonist ivuxolimab in advanced cancers. Across the whole study: Ivuxolimab, which patients received intravenously every 2 weeks, was dosed at 0.01 to 10 mg/kg. Three patients responded partially, comprising one with hepatocellular carcinoma and two with cutaneous melanoma. Study-level points and caveats: Certain nonresponders additionally had low normalized T-cell clonal expansion. In general, CD8+ T cells held more expanded clones than CD4+ did, on average.

A note on this clone: Antigen unknown.

Trimming shortened V by 0 bases and J by 2 bases, and 10 bases separated the two germline ends. CDR3 size: 15 residues. Per the germline V gene, CDR1 is SGDLS and CDR2 is YYNGEE. The data were produced by immunoSEQ multiplex PCR, yet TCRdb's version contains in-frame clones alone and is incomplete. The repertoire has around 43,000 clones, 80% to 90% of them found once; the top ten carry less than 20%. The input for sequencing was CD4+ or CD8+ T cells sorted from blood, taken in a trial of the OX40 agonist ivuxolimab. The origin of this receptor is an adult with an advanced solid tumor such as melanoma, head and neck, liver or kidney cancer. The chain has TRBV9 and TRBJ2-3; D is possibly TRBD2 (5 bases). The DNA for the CDR3 is TGTGCCAGCAGCGTAGCTCGGCTAGCCACAGATACGCAGTATTTT. Its protein is CASSVARLATDTQYF.